A single sample is the source of the 24 T cell receptor beta chains below, sequenced in a study of early T cells in non-severe SARS-CoV-2 infection. TCRdb analysed the 5' RACE reads with MiXCR anew, one entry per CDR3 protein. The sample records tens of thousands of distinct CDR3 sequences, about 10% being singletons. The sample consisted of whole blood. The receptors originated from an adult who was a healthcare worker with PCR-confirmed SARS-CoV-2 infection or an uninfected control (not recorded which).

The table lists this clonotype with many counts. The genes are TRBV6-2 or TRBV6-3 and TRBJ2-2; no clear D gene. The germline V gene has CDR1 MNHEY and CDR2 SVGEGT. The CDR3 consists of 12 residues. V gave up 4 bases and J gave up 7 bases, with 7 bases separating them. The CDR3 DNA reads TGTGCCAGCAGTTGGGGAAGCGGGGAGCTGTTTTTT. Translating it yields CASSWGSGELFF.

There are a few counts of this clonotype. The V gene is TRBV20-1, the J gene TRBJ2-5; D is perhaps TRBD1 (6 bases). Germline loops: CDR1 DFQATT, CDR2 SNEGSKA (reference sequence). Trimming stripped 5 bases from V and 1 base from J, with 11 bases between. The CDR3 extends over 13 amino acids. The CDR3 is CSAHRDIQETQYF. In nucleotides, the CDR3 is TGCAGTGCTCACCGGGACATCCAAGAGACCCAGTACTTC.

This clonotype was observed many times. The chain links TRBV5-1 to TRBJ1-1; possible D gene TRBD1, 5 bases. This CDR3 is 17 amino acids long. Trimming took off 0 bases at V and 0 bases at J, with 15 bases between the two ends. The germline gives CDR1 SGHRS, CDR2 YFSETQ. The CDR3 region is CASSLEGGGLMNTEAFF. In nucleotides, the CDR3 is TGCGCCAGCAGCTTGGAGGGCGGGGGACTCATGAACACTGAAGCTTTCTTT.

The V and J genes are TRBV6-1 and TRBJ2-7; 7 bases fit TRBD1. CDR3 length: 12 amino acids. CDR1 MNHNS and CDR2 SASEGT come from the germline V gene. The V segment lost 6 bases and the J segment 6 bases; nucleotides outside the gene matches: 5. The CDR3 is CASRTGLAEQYF. CDR3 nucleotides: TGTGCCAGCAGGACAGGGCTTGCCGAGCAGTACTTC.

In this sample, this clonotype turned up a few times. The CDR3: CASSRTGMREETQYF. For the CDR3, the DNA is TGTGCCAGCAGTCGGACAGGGATGAGGGAAGAGACCCAGTACTTC. The chain employs TRBV6-2 or TRBV6-3 and TRBJ2-5; 8 bases are a match to TRBD1. This CDR3 comprises 15 residues. After removal of 5 bases from V and 3 bases from J, the junction contained 8 bases not matched to a gene. CDR1 MNHEY and CDR2 SVGEGT come from the germline V gene.

This clonotype was found a few times. The J gene is TRBJ1-5, the V gene TRBV12-3 or TRBV12-4, with 8 bases identical to TRBD1. CDR3 length: 14 amino acids. V shed 6 bases, J shed 6 bases, and the junction held 7 bases outside the gene matches. DNA for the CDR3: TGTGCCAGCAGCACAGGACAGGGTTTTCAGCCCCAGCATTTT. As protein: CASSTGQGFQPQHF.

This clonotype was seen a few times. The rearrangement uses TRBV6-2 or TRBV6-3 and TRBJ1-2, with D possibly matching TRBD1 (5 bases). The CDR3 totals 13 residues. V was shortened by 10 bases and J by 4 bases, with 16 bases between the two germline ends. The germline V gene encodes CDR1 MNHEY and CDR2 SVGEGT. The CDR3 region is CATSGGSSYGYTF. CDR3 nucleotide sequence: TGTGCCACCTCCGGGGGGTCCTCCTATGGCTACACCTTC.

The chain uses TRBV10-3 and TRBJ2-3; D gene uncertain. Trimming took off 6 bases at V and 2 bases at J, with 9 bases between the two ends. The CDR3 has 13 residues. Per germline, CDR1 ENHRY and CDR2 SYGVKD. CDR3 loop: CAISARPTDTQYF. CDR3 coding DNA: TGTGCCATCAGCGCACGTCCCACAGATACGCAGTATTTT.

This clonotype was seen more than once but under ten times. The chain joins TRBV3-1 to TRBJ2-7, with D hard to call. V lost 3 bases and J lost 0, with 15 bases in between. Germline V gene sequence: CDR1 LGHDT, CDR2 YNNKEL (reference sequence). CDR3 length: 16 amino acids. The CDR3 bases are TGTGCCAGCAGCCAGGGGTGGGGAATGAACTCCTACGAGCAGTACTTC. It yields the protein CASSQGWGMNSYEQYF.

DNA of the CDR3: TGTGCCGCCTCAAGACAGCAAATTAACACCGGGGAGCTGTTTTTT. As protein: CAASRQQINTGELFF. The V call is TRBV10-3, the J call TRBJ2-2; D may be TRBD1 (5 bases). CDR1 is ENHRY, CDR2 SYGVKD, per germline. The CDR3 is made up of 15 amino acids. V shed 11 bases and J shed 2 bases, with 18 bases lying between them.

This clonotype occurred a few times. The chain links TRBV12-3 or TRBV12-4 to TRBJ2-2; perhaps D is TRBD1 or TRBD2 (5 bases each). The CDR3 totals 14 residues. The germline V and J ends were trimmed by 10 bases and 1 base, with 13 bases remaining between them. CDR3 sequence reads: CAIRGRRNTGELFF. As DNA, the CDR3 is TGTGCCATTCGGGGCCGACGGAACACCGGGGAGCTGTTTTTT.

The chain recombines TRBV7-2 with TRBJ1-5; D call uncertain. Trimming shortened V by 2 bases and J by 0 bases, and 8 bases separated the two germline ends. The CDR3 has 15 amino acids. Germline CDR1 reads SGHTA; CDR2 reads FQGNSA. The CDR3 protein is CASSLSTASNQPQHF. Written as DNA, the CDR3 is TGTGCCAGCAGCTTAAGCACAGCTAGCAATCAGCCCCAGCATTTT.

V gene TRBV18 combines with J gene TRBJ1-1; the D gene is possibly TRBD1 (6 bases). V was shortened by 3 bases and J by 3 bases, with 17 bases between the two germline ends. From germline, CDR1 is KGHSH and CDR2 LQKENI. This CDR3 region has 16 residues. As DNA, the CDR3 is TGTGCCAGCTCACCCTCGGGGGCGCAATTCGACACTGAAGCTTTCTTT. This gives the protein CASSPSGAQFDTEAFF.

The rearrangement uses TRBV28 and TRBJ2-7, with TRBD1 identical over 11 bases. There are 15 residues in the CDR3. Germline CDR1 and CDR2: MDHEN and SYDVKM. J was trimmed by 2 bases and V by 7 bases; bases with no gene match: 7. The CDR3 region has the DNA TGTGCCAGCAACGCACCGGGACAGGGGGCCTACGAGCAGTACTTC. As protein: CASNAPGQGAYEQYF.

This rearrangement joins TRBV7-2 to TRBJ2-1; weak D call: TRBD1 (5 bases). Deletions cut 1 base from V and 4 bases from J, with 11 bases between. This CDR3 region has 15 residues. The germline CDR1 and CDR2 sequences are SGHTA and FQGNSA. The CDR3 is CASSLGQGSYNEQFF. The CDR3 region has the DNA TGTGCCAGCAGCTTAGGGCAGGGTTCTTACAATGAGCAGTTCTTC.

The V gene is TRBV9, the J gene TRBJ2-1; TRBD1 aligns across 11 bases. This CDR3 is 13 amino acids long. V lost 3 bases to trimming and J lost 8 bases; unmatched junction nucleotides: 1. Germline V CDR1 and CDR2: SGDLS, YYNGEE. The DNA of the CDR3 is TGTGCCAGCAGCGGGACAGGGGGCGATGAGCAGTTCTTC. The encoded protein is CASSGTGGDEQFF. Using reference TRBV9 and TRBJ2-1 for the parts outside the CDR3, the full variable domain is DSGVTQTPKHLITATGQRVTLRCSPRSGDLSVYWYQQSLDQGLQFLIQYYNGEERAKGNILERFSAQQFPDLHSELNLSSLELGDSALYFCASSGTGGDEQFFGPGTRLTVL.

The rearrangement links TRBV4-3 to TRBJ1-2; D not resolved. Trimming left V 0 bases short and J 5 bases short, with 7 bases between. The CDR3 length is 13 residues. Germline CDR1 LGHNA, CDR2 YSLEER. The CDR3: CASSQDSEYGYTF. The CDR3 DNA follows: TGCGCCAGCAGCCAAGATAGCGAGTATGGCTACACCTTC.

The sample holds many counts of this clonotype. The chain carries TRBV27 and TRBJ1-4; no clear D gene. Trimming stripped 0 bases from V and 6 bases from J, with 11 bases between. Germline CDR1 is MNHEY and CDR2 is SMNVEV (reference sequence). This CDR3 has 15 amino acids. The CDR3 sequence: CASSLSDVAYEKLFF. The CDR3 DNA sequence: TGTGCCAGCAGTTTATCGGACGTGGCTTATGAAAAACTGTTTTTT.

The V gene is TRBV4-3, the J gene TRBJ2-2, with D uncertain. This CDR3 is 15 amino acids long. From germline, CDR1 is LGHNA and CDR2 YSLEER. The germline V and J ends were trimmed by 4 bases and 1 base, with 10 bases remaining between them. The CDR3 reads CASSLNLMNTGELFF. In nucleotides, the CDR3 is TGCGCCAGCAGCCTCAACCTTATGAACACCGGGGAGCTGTTTTTT.

The chain is built from TRBV29-1 and TRBJ1-2; D is undetermined. V gave up 4 bases and J gave up 0 bases, with 6 bases separating them. The CDR3 extends over 12 amino acids. Germline V lookup: CDR1 SQVTM, CDR2 ANQGSEA. The CDR3 region is CSVATANYGYTF. The CDR3 coding sequence is TGCAGCGTTGCCACGGCTAACTATGGCTACACCTTC.

This clonotype was observed many times. This rearrangement joins TRBV7-8 to TRBJ2-1, with D possibly being TRBD2 (6 bases). The germline V gene has CDR1 SGHVS and CDR2 FQNEAQ. The CDR3 runs 15 residues. V lost 5 bases, J lost 6 bases, and 17 bases lay in between. DNA for the CDR3: TGTGCCAGCAGCCGTCGGGACTTCCTCCCCAATGAGCAGTTCTTC. Translated: CASSRRDFLPNEQFF.

This clonotype was counted many times. The chain is built from TRBV6-1 and TRBJ1-2; no reliable D call. The length of the CDR3 is 14 residues. The germline CDR1 and CDR2 sequences are MNHNS and SASEGT. Trimming shortened V by 2 bases and J by 8 bases, and 15 bases separated the two germline ends. The CDR3 reads CASSELGSAVGYTF. DNA of the CDR3: TGTGCCAGCAGTGAACTAGGGTCGGCAGTGGGCTACACCTTC.

J is TRBJ2-5 and V is TRBV13; D remains unclear. The CDR3 is 12 amino acids. V shed 5 bases and J shed 7 bases, with 11 bases lying between them. Per the germline V gene, CDR1 is PRHDT and CDR2 is FYEKMQ (reference sequence). The CDR3 here is CASSPSWGTQYF. The CDR3 DNA sequence: TGTGCCAGCAGCCCCAGTTGGGGGACCCAGTACTTC.

Comments on this clonotype: The conserved phenylalanine or tryptophan normally closing the CDR3 is absent here, so this likely arose from a read error. This chain uses TRBV9 with TRBJ1-2, with unresolved D. Trimming cost V 0 bases and J 8 bases, with 14 bases left between them. The CDR3 has 14 amino acids. Germline lookup yields CDR1 SGDLS and CDR2 YYNGEE. The CDR3, as DNA: TGTGCCAGCAGCGTAGGAGAAGGGCGAGGAGGCTACACCCTC. It encodes CASSVGEGRGGYTL.